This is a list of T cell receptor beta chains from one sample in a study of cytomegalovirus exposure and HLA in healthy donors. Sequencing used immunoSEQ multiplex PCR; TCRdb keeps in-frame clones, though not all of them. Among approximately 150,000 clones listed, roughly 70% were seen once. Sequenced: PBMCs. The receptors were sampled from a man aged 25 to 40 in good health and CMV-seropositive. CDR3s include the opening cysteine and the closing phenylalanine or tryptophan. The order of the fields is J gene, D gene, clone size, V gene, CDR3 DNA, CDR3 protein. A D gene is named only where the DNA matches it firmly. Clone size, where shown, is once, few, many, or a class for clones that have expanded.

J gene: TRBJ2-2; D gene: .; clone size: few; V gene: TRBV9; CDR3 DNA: TGTGCCAGCAGCGTAGACGCCTCACTATCGAACACCGGGGAGCTGTTTTTT; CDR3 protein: CASSVDASLSNTGELFF
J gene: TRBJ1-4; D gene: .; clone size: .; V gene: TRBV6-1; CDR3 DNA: TGTGCCAGCGTAAGGGACACCGTGGGGTTGGGGAAACTGTTTTTT; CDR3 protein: CASVRDTVGLGKLFF
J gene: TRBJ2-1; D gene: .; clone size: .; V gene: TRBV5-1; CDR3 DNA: TGCGCCAGCAGCCGGGGGGGGACAGACCACAATGAGCAGTTCTTC; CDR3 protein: CASSRGGTDHNEQFF
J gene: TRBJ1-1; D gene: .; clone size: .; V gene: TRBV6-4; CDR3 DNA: TGTGCCAGCAGCGCGGTGATGAACACTGAAGCTTTCTTT; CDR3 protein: CASSAVMNTEAFF
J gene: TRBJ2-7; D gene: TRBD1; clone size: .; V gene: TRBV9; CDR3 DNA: TGTGCCAGCAGCGAACAGGGGATCCCCTCCTACGAGCAGTACTTC; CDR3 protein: CASSEQGIPSYEQYF
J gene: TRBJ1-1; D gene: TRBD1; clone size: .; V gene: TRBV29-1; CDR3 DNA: TGCAGCGTTGAAAAACTCAAGACAGGGGGAAGGACTGAAGCTTTCTTT; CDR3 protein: CSVEKLKTGGRTEAFF
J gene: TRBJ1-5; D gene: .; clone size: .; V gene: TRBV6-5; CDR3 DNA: TGTGCCAGCAGTGATGGGGGGGAAAATCAGCCCCAGCATTTT; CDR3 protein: CASSDGGENQPQHF
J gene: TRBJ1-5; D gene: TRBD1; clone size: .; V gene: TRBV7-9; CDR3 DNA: TGTTCCAGCAGCTCAGGGGGACACTTTAGCAATCAGCCCCAGCATTTT; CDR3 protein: CSSSSGGHFSNQPQHF
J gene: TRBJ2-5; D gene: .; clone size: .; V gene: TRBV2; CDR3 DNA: TGTGCCAGCAGCCGCACAGGGTTCCAAGAGACCCAGTACTTC; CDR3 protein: CASSRTGFQETQYF
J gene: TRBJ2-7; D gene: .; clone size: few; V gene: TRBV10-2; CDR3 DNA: TGCGCCAGCAGTGAACAGGCCTACGAGCAGTACTTC; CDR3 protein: CASSEQAYEQYF
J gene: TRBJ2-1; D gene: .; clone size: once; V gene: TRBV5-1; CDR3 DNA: TGCGCCAGCAGCTTGGGAGGTAGCGTTAGCTCCTACAATGAGCAGTTCTTC; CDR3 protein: CASSLGGSVSSYNEQFF
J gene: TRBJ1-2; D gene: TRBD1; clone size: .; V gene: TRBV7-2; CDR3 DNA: TGTGCCAGCAGCCCCGGGACAGGGCTTCGGTATGGCTACACCTTC; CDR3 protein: CASSPGTGLRYGYTF
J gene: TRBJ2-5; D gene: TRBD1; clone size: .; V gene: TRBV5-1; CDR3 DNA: TGCGCCAGCGGTGGGACAGGGGGCCGCCAAGAGACCCAGTACTTC; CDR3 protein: CASGGTGGRQETQYF
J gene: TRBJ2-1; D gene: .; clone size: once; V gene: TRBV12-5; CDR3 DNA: TGTGCTAGTGGTTTGTTAACACTAGAAGAGAGCTCCTACAATGAGCAGTTCTTC; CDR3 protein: CASGLLTLEESSYNEQFF
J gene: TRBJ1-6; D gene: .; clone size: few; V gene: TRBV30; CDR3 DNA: TGTGCCTGGAGTGTAGGACAGTATAATTCACCCCTCCACTTT; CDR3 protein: CAWSVGQYNSPLHF
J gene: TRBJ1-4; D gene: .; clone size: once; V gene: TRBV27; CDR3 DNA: TGTGCCAGCTCCAGGGGTAATGAAAAACTGTTTTTT; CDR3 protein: CASSRGNEKLFF
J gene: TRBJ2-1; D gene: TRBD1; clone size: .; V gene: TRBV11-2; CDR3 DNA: TGTGCCAGTGGGACAGGGGGGAGCTCCTACAATGAGCAGTTCTTC; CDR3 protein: CASGTGGSSYNEQFF
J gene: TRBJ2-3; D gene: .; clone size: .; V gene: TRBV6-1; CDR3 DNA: TGTGCCAGCAGGACAGCTAGCACAGATACGCAGTATTTT; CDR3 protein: CASRTASTDTQYF
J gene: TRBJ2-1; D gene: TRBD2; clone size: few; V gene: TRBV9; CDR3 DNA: TGTGCCAGCAGCCCCCGGCGGACTCCGGGACTAGCGGGAGCGGCCTATGAGCAGTTCTTC; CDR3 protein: CASSPRRTPGLAGAAYEQFF
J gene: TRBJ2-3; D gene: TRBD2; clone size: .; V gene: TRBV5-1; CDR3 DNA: TGCGCCAGCAAGTCGGGCTTAAGCGGGACCAGCACAGATACGCAGTATTTT; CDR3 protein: CASKSGLSGTSTDTQYF
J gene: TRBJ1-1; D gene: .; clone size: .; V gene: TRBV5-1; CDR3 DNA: TGCGCCAGCAGCTTAGGAGGGAACACTGAAGCTTTCTTT; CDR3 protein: CASSLGGNTEAFF
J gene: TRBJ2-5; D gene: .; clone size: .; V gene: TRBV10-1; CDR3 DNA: TGCGCCAGCAGTGAGGAACAGGGCCAAGAGACCCAGTACTTC; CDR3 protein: CASSEEQGQETQYF
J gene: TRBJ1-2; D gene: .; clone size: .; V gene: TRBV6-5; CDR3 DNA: TGTGCCAGCAGTTACCAGGCAGGGCCCTATGGCTACACCTTC; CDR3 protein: CASSYQAGPYGYTF
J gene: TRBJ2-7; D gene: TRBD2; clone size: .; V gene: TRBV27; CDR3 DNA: TGTGCCAGCAGGGGGGCGGGACTAGCGGAGTACGAGCAGTACTTC; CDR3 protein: CASRGAGLAEYEQYF
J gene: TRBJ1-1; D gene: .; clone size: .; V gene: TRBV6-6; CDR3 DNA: TGTGCCAGCAGTTACGTCTCGAACACTGAAGCTTTCTTT; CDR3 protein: CASSYVSNTEAFF
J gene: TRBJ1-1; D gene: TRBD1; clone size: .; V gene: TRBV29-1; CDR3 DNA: TGCAGCGTCCCCCACTGGGACAGGGGCTACACTGAAGCTTTCTTT; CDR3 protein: CSVPHWDRGYTEAFF